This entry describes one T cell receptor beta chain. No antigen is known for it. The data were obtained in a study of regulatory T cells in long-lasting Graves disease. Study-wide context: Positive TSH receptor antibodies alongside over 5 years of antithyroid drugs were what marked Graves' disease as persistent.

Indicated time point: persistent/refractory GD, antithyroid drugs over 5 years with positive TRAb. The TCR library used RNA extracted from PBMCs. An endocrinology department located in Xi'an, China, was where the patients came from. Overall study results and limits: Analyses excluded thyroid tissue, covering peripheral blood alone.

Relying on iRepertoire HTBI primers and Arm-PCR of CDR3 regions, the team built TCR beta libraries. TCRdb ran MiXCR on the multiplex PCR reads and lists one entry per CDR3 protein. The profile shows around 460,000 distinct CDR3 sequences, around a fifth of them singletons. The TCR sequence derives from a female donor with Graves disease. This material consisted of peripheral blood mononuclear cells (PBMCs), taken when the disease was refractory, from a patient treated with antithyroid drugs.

DNA of the CDR3: TGTGCCAGCAGACATACAGATAACTATGGCTACACCTTC. Translating gives CASRHTDNYGYTF. V gene TRBV7-9 combines with J gene TRBJ1-2; no definite D call. The CDR3 has 13 amino acids. Germline V gives CDR1 SEHNR, CDR2 FQNEAQ (reference sequence). V was shortened by 6 bases and J by 1 base, with 9 bases between the two germline ends.